These 20 T cell receptor beta chains were sequenced from one sample in a study of CD8+CD57+ T cells in acquired aplastic anemia. The TCR beta profiling, which covered VDJ combination and CDR3 sequence, was carried out using genomic DNA as the template. MiXCR was run by TCRdb on the reads, yielding one entry per CDR3 protein. The sample yields about 200,000 distinct CDR3 sequences, 34% seen once. Sample: sorted CD4+, CD8+, or CD8+CD57+ T cells (not recorded which) from PBMCs. The receptors here all came from a human donor in good health, serving as a control.

Many counts were recorded for this clonotype. The V call is TRBV7-2, the J call TRBJ2-5, with D hard to call. Per germline, CDR1 SGHTA and CDR2 FQGNSA. Trimming stripped 2 bases from V and 4 bases from J, with 11 bases between. The CDR3 length is 14 residues. CDR3 region: CASSLLVVGETQYF. Written as DNA, the CDR3 is TGTGCCAGCAGCTTATTGGTTGTAGGAGAGACCCAGTACTTC.

Note on this clonotype: It may be a read error: a sequence one base away is much more abundant. The gene calls are TRBV20-1 and TRBJ1-2, with D possibly being TRBD1 (5 bases). The CDR3 runs to 12 residues. The V gene's germline CDR1 is DFQATT and CDR2 SNEGSKA (reference sequence). The ends were cut back, 6 bases at V and 6 bases at J, with 14 bases in the middle. The CDR3 DNA reads TGCAGTGCCGCACCTACAGGTCATGGCTACACCTTC. Translation: CSAAPTGHGYTF.

The chain is built from TRBV7-6 and TRBJ2-5, with D maybe TRBD1 (6 bases). V dropped 6 bases and J dropped 3 bases, with 11 bases sitting between them. Germline CDR1 reads SGHVS; CDR2 reads FNYEAQ. The CDR3 is made up of 13 amino acids. CDR3: CASSPRQEETQYF. As DNA, the CDR3 is TGTGCCAGCAGTCCAAGACAGGAAGAGACCCAGTACTTC. The complete variable domain, with remaining parts taken from reference TRBV7-6 and TRBJ2-5, reads GAGVSQSPRYKVTKRGQDVALRCDPISGHVSLYWYRQALGQGPEFLTYFNYEAQQDKSGLPNDRFSAERPEGSISTLTIQRTEQRDSAMYRCASSPRQEETQYFGPGTRLLVL.

This clonotype was seen ten or more times. The chain recombines TRBV10-2 with TRBJ2-7, with TRBD1 as a possible D gene (5 bases). Germline CDR1 WSHSY, CDR2 SAAADI. Trimming cost V 6 bases and J 1 base, with 7 bases left between them. The CDR3 contains 12 residues. This CDR3 is CASRDKSYEQYF. DNA for the CDR3: TGCGCCAGCAGGGACAAATCCTACGAGCAGTACTTC.

Concerning this clonotype: It may be a read error: a sequence one base away is much more abundant. The chain joins TRBV20-1 to TRBJ1-2; D ambiguous. Germline values: CDR1 DFQATT, CDR2 SNEGSKA (reference sequence). The CDR3 is 11 residues long. The CDR3 nucleotides are TGCAGTGCTAGTTTTGGGGATGGCTACGCCTTC. It codes for CSASFGDGYAF.

As regards this clonotype: One junction end disagrees with the germline gene, perhaps due to a read error. The chain employs TRBV20-1 and TRBJ1-2, with 8 positions matching TRBD1. Germline V gene data show CDR1 as DFQATT and CDR2 as SNEGSKA (reference sequence). The CDR3 spans 13 residues. The CDR3: CSATRAGGSGYAF. The CDR3 DNA is TGCAGTGCCACCCGGGCAGGGGGCAGTGGCTACGCCTTC.

This clonotype was recorded a few times. The CDR3 sequence: CASSYFQSTSYEQYF. The CDR3 DNA sequence: TGTGCCAGCAGTTATTTCCAATCGACCTCCTACGAGCAGTACTTC. This chain connects TRBV6-5 to TRBJ2-7, with D hard to call. The CDR3 covers 15 residues. In germline, CDR1 is MNHEY, CDR2 SVGAGI. V gave up 3 bases and J gave up 0 bases, with 12 bases separating them.

This clonotype was found many times. The chain joins TRBV24-1 to TRBJ2-1; tentatively, D is TRBD1 (5 bases). Trimming cost V 6 bases and J 0 bases, with 11 bases left between them. Germline V gene lookup returns CDR1 KGHDR and CDR2 SFDVKD. The CDR3 has 15 residues. CDR3 in amino acids: CATSPGSGSYNEQFF. The CDR3 bases are TGTGCCACCAGTCCAGGGTCCGGCTCCTACAATGAGCAGTTCTTC.

This clonotype was counted ten times or more. The chain combines TRBV15 with TRBJ1-1, with D unresolved. V was trimmed by 0 bases and J by 8 bases, leaving 10 bases between them. Germline lookup yields CDR1 LNHNV and CDR2 YYDKDF (reference sequence). The CDR3 is 13 residues long. The CDR3 DNA sequence: TGTGCCACCAGCAGAGATCTTCGGGAAGAAGCTTTCTTT. Residues: CATSRDLREEAFF.

The table lists this clonotype with a count of one. For the CDR3, the DNA is TGTGCCATCAGTGAGTCCTTCGTACGATCTGAAGCTTTCTTT. Translating gives CAISESFVRSEAFF. The chain uses TRBV10-3 and TRBJ1-1; D is unresolved. The length of the CDR3 is 14 residues. V was clipped by 0 bases and J by 6 bases, with 11 bases between them. Germline CDR1 reads ENHRY; CDR2 reads SYGVKD.

To note about this clonotype: Compared with germline, one end of the junction differs, possibly owing to a read error. This chain's CDR3 is CANSERASMYTEAFF. In nucleotides, the CDR3 is TGTGCCAACAGTGAACGGGCGAGTATGTACACTGAAGCTTTCTTT. The chain recombines TRBV2 with TRBJ1-1; D is undetermined. The CDR3 is 15 residues long. Germline V CDR1 and CDR2: SNHLY, FYNNEI.

This clonotype turned up a few times. This sequence joins TRBV14 and TRBJ2-1; 9 positions match TRBD1. This CDR3 contains 16 residues. V gave up 4 bases and J gave up 7 bases; unmatched junction bases: 11. Per germline, CDR1 SGHDN and CDR2 FVKESK. Here the CDR3 DNA reads TGTGCCAGCAGCCCCAAGGGGGACAGGGTCATTAATGAGCAGTTCTTC. Protein sequence: CASSPKGDRVINEQFF. Together with reference TRBV14 and TRBJ2-1, the CDR3 gives the full variable domain: EAGVTQFPSHSVIEKGQTVTLRCDPISGHDNLYWYRRVMGKEIKFLLHFVKESKQDESGMPNNRFLAERTGGTYSTLKVQPAELEDSGVYFCASSPKGDRVINEQFFGPGTRLTVL.

The table lists this clonotype with many counts. The chain uses TRBV2 and TRBJ1-1, with D hard to call. The germline gives CDR1 SNHLY, CDR2 FYNNEI. This CDR3 is built from 19 residues. V dropped 3 bases and J dropped 1 base, with 24 bases sitting between them. The CDR3: CASSDIGWLGPTSNTEAFF. The CDR3 DNA reads as TGTGCCAGCAGTGATATCGGATGGTTGGGTCCGACGTCGAACACTGAAGCTTTCTTT.

V is TRBV24-1 and J is TRBJ2-3, with 10 positions matching TRBD2. The CDR3 length is 15 residues. Looked up from germline, CDR1 is KGHDR and CDR2 is SFDVKD. After removal of 8 bases from V and 1 base from J, the junction contained 5 bases not matched to a gene. CDR3 sequence: CATKEGLAGTDTQYF. The CDR3 DNA follows: TGTGCCACCAAAGAAGGACTAGCGGGCACAGATACGCAGTATTTT.

This clonotype was recorded at least ten times. The chain carries TRBV12-3 or TRBV12-4 and TRBJ1-1, with a weak D call TRBD1 (5 bases). This CDR3 has 14 amino acids. Trimming removed 5 bases at V and 1 base at J, with 11 bases between. CDR3 in amino acids: CASSGGRANTEAFF. In nucleotides, the CDR3 is TGTGCCAGCAGTGGGGGGAGAGCGAACACTGAAGCTTTCTTT.

This clonotype was detected many times. The genes are TRBV6-1 and TRBJ1-6; D is undetermined. The V gene lost 8 bases and the J gene lost 6 bases, with 11 bases spanning the gap. The CDR3 totals 13 residues. The germline V gene has CDR1 MNHNS and CDR2 SASEGT. The CDR3 protein is CASGQAPNSPLHF. The CDR3 DNA is TGTGCCAGCGGGCAGGCTCCTAATTCACCCCTCCACTTT.

The sample holds a few counts of this clonotype. The V call is TRBV7-8, the J call TRBJ1-2, with TRBD1 matching 11 bases. The CDR3 is 14 residues long. CDR1 is SGHVS, CDR2 FQNEAQ, per germline. J lost 7 bases, V lost 2 bases, and 3 bases had no gene match. DNA of the CDR3: TGTGCCAGCAGCTTAATGGGACAGGGGGTTGGCTACACCTTC. It translates to CASSLMGQGVGYTF.

This clonotype was detected ten times or more. The rearrangement links TRBV24-1 to TRBJ2-2; D is undetermined. Trimming took 5 bases from V and 1 from J, leaving 13 bases between them. The CDR3 has 16 amino acids. From germline, CDR1 is KGHDR and CDR2 SFDVKD. In nucleotides, the CDR3 is TGTGCCACCAGTGCTAGTACAGTGAAGAACACCGGGGAGCTGTTTTTT. It encodes CATSASTVKNTGELFF.

This clonotype was seen a few times. This sequence joins TRBV6-1 and TRBJ2-5; no clear D. The length of the CDR3 is 14 residues. V was cut by 3 bases and J by 0 bases, with 8 bases left in between. The germline gives CDR1 MNHNS, CDR2 SASEGT. CDR3 amino acids: CASSDEPNQETQYF. In DNA form, the CDR3 reads TGTGCCAGCAGTGACGAGCCAAACCAAGAGACCCAGTACTTC.

The chain recombines TRBV11-1 with TRBJ1-1; possibly TRBD1 for D (5 bases). Germline CDR1 and CDR2: SGHAT and FQDESV (reference sequence). Trimming cost V 5 bases and J 8 bases, with 15 bases left between them. The CDR3 has 13 residues. The CDR3, as DNA: TGTGCCAGCAGCCCCGGACAAGAAGGGGAAGCTTTCTTT. Translated, it gives CASSPGQEGEAFF.